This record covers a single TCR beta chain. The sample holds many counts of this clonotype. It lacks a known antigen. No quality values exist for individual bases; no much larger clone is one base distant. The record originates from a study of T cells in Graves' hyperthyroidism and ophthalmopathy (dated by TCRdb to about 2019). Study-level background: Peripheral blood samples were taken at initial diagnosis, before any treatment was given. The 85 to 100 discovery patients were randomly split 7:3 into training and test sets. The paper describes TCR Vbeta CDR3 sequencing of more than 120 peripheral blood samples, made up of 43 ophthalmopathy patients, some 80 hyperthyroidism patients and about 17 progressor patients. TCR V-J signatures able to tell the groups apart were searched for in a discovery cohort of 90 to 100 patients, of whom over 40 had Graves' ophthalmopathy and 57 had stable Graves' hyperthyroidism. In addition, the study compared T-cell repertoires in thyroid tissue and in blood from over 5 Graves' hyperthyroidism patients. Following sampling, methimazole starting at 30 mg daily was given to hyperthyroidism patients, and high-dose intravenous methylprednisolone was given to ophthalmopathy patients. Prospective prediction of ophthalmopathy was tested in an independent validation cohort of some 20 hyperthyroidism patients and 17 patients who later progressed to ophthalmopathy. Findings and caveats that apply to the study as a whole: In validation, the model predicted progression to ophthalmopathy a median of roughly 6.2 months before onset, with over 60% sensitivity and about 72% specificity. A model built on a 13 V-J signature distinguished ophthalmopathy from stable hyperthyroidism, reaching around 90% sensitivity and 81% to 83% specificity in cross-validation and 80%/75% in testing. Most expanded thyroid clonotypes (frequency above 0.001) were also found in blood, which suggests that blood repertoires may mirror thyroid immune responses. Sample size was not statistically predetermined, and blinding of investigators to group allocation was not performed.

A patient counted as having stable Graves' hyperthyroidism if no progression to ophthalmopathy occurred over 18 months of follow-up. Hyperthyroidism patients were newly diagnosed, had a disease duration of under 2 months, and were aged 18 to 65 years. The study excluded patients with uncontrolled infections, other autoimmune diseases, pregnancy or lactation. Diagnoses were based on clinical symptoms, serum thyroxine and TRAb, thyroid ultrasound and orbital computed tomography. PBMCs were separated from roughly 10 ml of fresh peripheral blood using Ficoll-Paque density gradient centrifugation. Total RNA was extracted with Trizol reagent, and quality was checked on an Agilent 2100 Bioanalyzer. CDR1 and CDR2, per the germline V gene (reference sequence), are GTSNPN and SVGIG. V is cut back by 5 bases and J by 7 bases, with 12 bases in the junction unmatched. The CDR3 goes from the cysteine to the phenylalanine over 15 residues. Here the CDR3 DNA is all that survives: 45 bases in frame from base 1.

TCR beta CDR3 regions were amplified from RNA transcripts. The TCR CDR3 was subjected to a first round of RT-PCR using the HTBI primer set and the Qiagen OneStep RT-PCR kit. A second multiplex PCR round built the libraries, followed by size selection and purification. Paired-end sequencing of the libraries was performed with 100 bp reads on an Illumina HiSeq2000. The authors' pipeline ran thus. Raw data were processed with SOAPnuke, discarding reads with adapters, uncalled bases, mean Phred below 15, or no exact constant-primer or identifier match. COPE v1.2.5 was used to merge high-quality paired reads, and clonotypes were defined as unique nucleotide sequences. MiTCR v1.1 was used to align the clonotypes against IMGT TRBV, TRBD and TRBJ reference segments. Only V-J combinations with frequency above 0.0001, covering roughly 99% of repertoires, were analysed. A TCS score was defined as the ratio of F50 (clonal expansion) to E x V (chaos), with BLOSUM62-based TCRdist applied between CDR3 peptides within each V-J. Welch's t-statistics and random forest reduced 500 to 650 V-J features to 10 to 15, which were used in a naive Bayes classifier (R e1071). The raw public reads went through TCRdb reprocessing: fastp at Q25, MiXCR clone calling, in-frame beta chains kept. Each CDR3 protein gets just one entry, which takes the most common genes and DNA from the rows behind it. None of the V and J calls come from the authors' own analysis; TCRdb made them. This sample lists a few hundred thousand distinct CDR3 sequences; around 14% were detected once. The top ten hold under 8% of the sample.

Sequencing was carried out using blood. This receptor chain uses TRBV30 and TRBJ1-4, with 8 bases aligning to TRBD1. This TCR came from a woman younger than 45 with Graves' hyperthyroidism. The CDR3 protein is CAWGKWTGLGEKLFF. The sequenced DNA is TGTGCCTGGGGGAAATGGACAGGGTTGGGTGAAAAACTGTTTTTT.